The T cell receptor beta chain described here comes from a study of radiation and T cells in renal cell carcinoma. The repertoire was sequenced with immunoSEQ multiplex PCR; TCRdb's copy has only in-frame clones and lacks some. The sample holds 13,000 to 15,000 clones, around 60% seen once. Indicated treatment: treatment-naive control, cytoreductive nephrectomy. The patient's renal cell carcinoma had clear cell pathology. This clone was counted a few times. The germline CDR1 and CDR2 sequences are MGHRA and YSYEKL. The trim removed 4 bases at V and 3 bases at J, leaving 10 bases unmatched. This CDR3 spans 17 amino acids.

The sequence was collected from a man aged 50 or older with renal cell carcinoma. The sample here was tumor tissue, taken from a patient whose treatment was nephrectomy without radiotherapy. The chain has TRBV4-1 and TRBJ2-3; 10 bases align to TRBD2. CDR3 region: CASSPTGTSDSTDTQYF. CDR3 nucleotide sequence: TGCGCCAGCAGCCCGACAGGGACTAGCGATTCAACAGATACGCAGTATTTT.